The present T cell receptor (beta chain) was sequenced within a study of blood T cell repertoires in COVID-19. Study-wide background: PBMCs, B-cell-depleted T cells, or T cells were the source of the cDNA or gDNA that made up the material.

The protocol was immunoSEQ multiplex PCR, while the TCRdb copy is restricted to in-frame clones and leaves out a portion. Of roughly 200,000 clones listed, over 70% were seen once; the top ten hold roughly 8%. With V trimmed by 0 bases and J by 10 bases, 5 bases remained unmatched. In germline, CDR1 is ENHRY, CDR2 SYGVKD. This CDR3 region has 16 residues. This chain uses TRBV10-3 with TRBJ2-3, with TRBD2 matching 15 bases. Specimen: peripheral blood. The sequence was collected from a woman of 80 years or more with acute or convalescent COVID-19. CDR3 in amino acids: CAISESEGLAGGPQYF. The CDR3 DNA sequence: TGTGCCATCAGTGAGTCCGAGGGACTAGCGGGGGGCCCGCAGTATTTT.